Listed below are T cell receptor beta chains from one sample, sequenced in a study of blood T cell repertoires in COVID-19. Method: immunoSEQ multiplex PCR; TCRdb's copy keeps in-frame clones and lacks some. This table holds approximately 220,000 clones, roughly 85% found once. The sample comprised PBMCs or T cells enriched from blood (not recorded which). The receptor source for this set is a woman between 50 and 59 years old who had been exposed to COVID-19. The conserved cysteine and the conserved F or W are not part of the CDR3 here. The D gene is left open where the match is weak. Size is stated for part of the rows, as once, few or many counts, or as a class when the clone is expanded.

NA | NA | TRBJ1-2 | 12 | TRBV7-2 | ASSRQGGSYGYT
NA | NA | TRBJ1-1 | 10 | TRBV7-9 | ASSLGRGKAF
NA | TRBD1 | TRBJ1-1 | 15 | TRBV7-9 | ASSFSGGADMNTEAF
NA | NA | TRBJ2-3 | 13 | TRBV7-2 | ASSPQGPRRYTQY
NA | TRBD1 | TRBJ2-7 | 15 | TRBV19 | ASSIGTGTGLPYEQY
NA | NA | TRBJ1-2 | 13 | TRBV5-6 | ASSLVPTGNDGYT
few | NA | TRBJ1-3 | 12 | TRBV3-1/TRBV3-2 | ASRHGVAGNTIY
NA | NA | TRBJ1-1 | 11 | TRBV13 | ASSLTANTEAF
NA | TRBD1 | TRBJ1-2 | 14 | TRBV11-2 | ASSRNRGGGVYGYT
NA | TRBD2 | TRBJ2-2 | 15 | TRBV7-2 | ASSLVPAGVPTGELF
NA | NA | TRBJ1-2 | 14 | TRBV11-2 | ASSLGQAGPNYGYT
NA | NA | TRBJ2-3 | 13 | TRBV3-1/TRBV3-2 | ASSQSGTSTDTQY
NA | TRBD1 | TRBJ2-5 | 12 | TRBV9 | ASSLRQGSETQY
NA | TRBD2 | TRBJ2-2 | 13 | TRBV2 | ASRVGTIKTGELF
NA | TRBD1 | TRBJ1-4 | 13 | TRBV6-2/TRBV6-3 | ASSTTGAAGEKLF
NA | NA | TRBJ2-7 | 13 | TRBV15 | ATSRDYEQSYEQY
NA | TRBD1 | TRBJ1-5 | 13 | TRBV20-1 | SASRTGLSNQPQH
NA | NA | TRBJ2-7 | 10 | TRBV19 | ASSIWPYEQY
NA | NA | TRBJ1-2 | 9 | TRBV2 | ASSEKRSYT
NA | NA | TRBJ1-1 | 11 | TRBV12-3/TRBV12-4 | ASRTDSNTEAF
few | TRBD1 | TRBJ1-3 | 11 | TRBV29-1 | SGRDSHSGDIY
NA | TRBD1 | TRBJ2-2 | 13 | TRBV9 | ASSPRDRFTGELF
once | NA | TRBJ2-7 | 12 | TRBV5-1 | ASSPMTGDYEQY
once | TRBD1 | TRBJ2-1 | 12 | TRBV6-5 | ASRADRGINEQF
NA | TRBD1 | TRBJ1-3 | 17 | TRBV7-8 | ASSPRRDRAPLSGNTIY
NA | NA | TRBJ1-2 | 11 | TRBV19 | ASSTGLGYGYT
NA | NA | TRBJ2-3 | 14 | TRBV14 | ASSRRALSGTDTQY
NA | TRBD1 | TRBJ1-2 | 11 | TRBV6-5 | ASSFGQGNGYT
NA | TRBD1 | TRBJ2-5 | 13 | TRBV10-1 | ASSDSTGDVETQY
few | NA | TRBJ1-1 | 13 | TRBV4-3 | ASSQDLAMNTEAF
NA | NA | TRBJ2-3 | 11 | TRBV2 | ASSELTADTQY
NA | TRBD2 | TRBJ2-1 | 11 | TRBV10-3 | AISSGGASEQF
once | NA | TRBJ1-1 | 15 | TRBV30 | AWSAPFSGTRATEAF
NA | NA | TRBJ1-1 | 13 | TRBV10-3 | AISDGGLMNTEAF
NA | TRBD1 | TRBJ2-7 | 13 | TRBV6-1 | ASSEDGTGPHEQY
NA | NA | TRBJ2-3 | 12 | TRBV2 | ASSPWTGTDTQY
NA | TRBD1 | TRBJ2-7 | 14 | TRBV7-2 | ASSLGLDRAFYEQY
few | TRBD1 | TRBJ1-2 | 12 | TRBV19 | ASSADTGGNGYT
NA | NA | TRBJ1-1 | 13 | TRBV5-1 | ASSLEGLPNTEAF
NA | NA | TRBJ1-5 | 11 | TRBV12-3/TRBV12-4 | ASSLQANQPQH